This T cell receptor beta chain is drawn from a study of graft-versus-host responses after intestinal transplantation. At the level of the study: Each transplant was multivisceral, liver-intestinal, or isolated intestinal.

Only in-frame clones appear in the TCRdb table, and some are missing; sequencing was by immunoSEQ multiplex PCR. The repertoire has 70,000 to 80,000 clones, about 92% of them found once; the top ten carry about 1.3%. The germline V gene has CDR1 SNHLY and CDR2 FYNNEI. The length of the CDR3 is 15 residues. V trimming: 3 bases; J trimming: 2 bases; junction bases outside the gene matches: 3. In regard to this clone: Its antigen is unknown.

The sample consisted of unstimulated CD8+ T cells sorted from spleen or lymph node cells, taken before intestinal transplant. The clonotype comes from a human donor who received an intestinal transplant. V and J are TRBV2 and TRBJ2-1; 8 nucleotides agree with TRBD1. In DNA form, the CDR3 reads TGTGCCAGCAGTGAGGACAGGGCTACCTACAATGAGCAGTTCTTC. Its protein product is CASSEDRATYNEQFF.